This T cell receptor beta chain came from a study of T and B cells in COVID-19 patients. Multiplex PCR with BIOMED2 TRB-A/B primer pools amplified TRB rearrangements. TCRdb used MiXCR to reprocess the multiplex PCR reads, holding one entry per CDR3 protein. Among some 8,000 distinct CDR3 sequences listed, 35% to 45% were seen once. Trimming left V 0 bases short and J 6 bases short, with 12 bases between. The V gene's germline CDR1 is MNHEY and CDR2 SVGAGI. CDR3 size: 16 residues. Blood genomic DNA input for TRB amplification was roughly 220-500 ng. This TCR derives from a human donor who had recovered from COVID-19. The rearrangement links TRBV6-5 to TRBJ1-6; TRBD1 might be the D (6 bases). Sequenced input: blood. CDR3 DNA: TGTGCCAGCAGTTACTCGGGGGGGCTGGCTAATTCACCCCTCCACTTT. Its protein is CASSYSGGLANSPLHF.